The 24 T cell receptor beta chains listed next were all sequenced from one sample in a study of blood T cell repertoires in COVID-19. Only in-frame clones appear in the TCRdb table, and some are missing; sequencing was by immunoSEQ multiplex PCR. The repertoire holds roughly 230,000 clones, with 90% as singletons. Material for sequencing was peripheral blood. These receptors were taken from a woman aged 60 to 75 with COVID-19, enrolled during active disease.

This chain links TRBV4-3 with TRBJ1-2, with 8 bases fitting TRBD1. This CDR3 comprises 17 residues. Trimming removed 0 bases from V and 3 bases from J; junction bases left unmatched: 9. Germline V CDR1 and CDR2: LGHNA, YSLEER. The CDR3 DNA is TGCGCCAGCAGCCAAGATCTAGGGACAGGAAACCACTATGGCTACACCTTC. Amino acid sequence: CASSQDLGTGNHYGYTF.

Only a few counts were recorded for this clone. The V gene is TRBV4-3, the J gene TRBJ1-6; D is possibly TRBD1 (5 bases). Trimming removed 4 bases from V and 9 bases from J, with 22 bases in between. The CDR3 loop spans 17 amino acids. CDR1 is LGHNA, CDR2 YSLEER, per germline. As DNA, the CDR3 is TGCGCCAGCAGCCGGCGTTTCGACAGTACTATAGGTTCACCCCTCCACTTT. This translates into CASSRRFDSTIGSPLHF.

This clone was detected once. The chain has TRBV15 and TRBJ2-5, with D perhaps matching TRBD1 (5 bases). Germline V gene lookup returns CDR1 LNHNV and CDR2 YYDKDF (reference sequence). This CDR3 comprises 17 residues. Deletions cut 3 bases from V and 0 bases from J, with 17 bases between. CDR3 protein: CATSREPRQIYQETQYF. The DNA of the CDR3 is TGTGCCACCAGCAGGGAACCGCGACAGATTTACCAAGAGACCCAGTACTTC.

About this clone itself: A much larger clonotype is one base distant, so this may be a read error. The V gene is TRBV2, the J gene TRBJ2-2; perhaps TRBD2 as D (5 bases). Germline-derived CDR1 and CDR2 are SNHLY and FYNNEI. This CDR3 is 14 amino acids long. Trimming shortened V by 10 bases and J by 5 bases, and 17 bases separated the two germline ends. CDR3 coding DNA: TGTGCCACGGGAAGGGAGCCTCCTACCGGGGAGCTGTTTTTT. Its protein is CATGREPPTGELFF.

This clone was seen once. This rearrangement joins TRBV3-1 (or the pseudogene TRBV3-2) to TRBJ2-2, with D possibly matching TRBD1 (6 bases). Germline CDR1 LGHDT, CDR2 YNNKEL (reference sequence). V was clipped by 2 bases and J by 6 bases, with 25 bases between them. This CDR3 has 19 amino acids. The CDR3 loop is CASSQRAAFLGGVAGELFF. The CDR3, as DNA: TGTGCCAGCAGCCAAAGGGCGGCTTTCTTAGGGGGTGTCGCCGGGGAGCTGTTTTTT.

This chain links TRBV6-5 with TRBJ2-5, with D possibly being TRBD1 (5 bases). V was pared by 0 bases and J by 14 bases, with 25 bases between. The CDR3 consists of 16 residues. Per germline, CDR1 MNHEY and CDR2 SVGAGI. The CDR3 spells CASSYSNGQGRPRLYF. In nucleotides, the CDR3 is TGTGCCAGCAGTTACTCGAACGGGCAGGGCCGCCCCAGGTTATACTTC.

The chain couples TRBV12-3 or TRBV12-4 to TRBJ1-2; 7 nucleotides match TRBD1. After removal of 5 bases from V and 8 bases from J, the junction contained 8 bases not matched to a gene. The CDR3 is made up of 13 amino acids. CDR3 in DNA: TGTGCCAGCAGTGTGAACCAGGGGGGCGGCTACACCTTC. Protein product: CASSVNQGGGYTF.

The CDR3 region has the DNA TGTGCCAGACACAGGAGTACATATGGCTACACCTTC. Translation gives CARHRSTYGYTF. The rearrangement uses TRBV6-6 and TRBJ1-2; perhaps TRBD1 as D (5 bases). The germline V gene has CDR1 MNHNY and CDR2 SVGAGI (reference sequence). With 9 bases removed from V and 5 bases from J, the gap between germline ends came to 13 bases. This CDR3 is built from 12 residues.

This rearrangement joins TRBV5-6 to TRBJ1-6; 7 bases map to TRBD1. The CDR3 sequence is 15 residues long. After removal of 4 bases from V and 10 bases from J, the junction contained 11 bases not matched to a gene. The V gene's germline CDR1 is SGHDT and CDR2 YYEEEE. The CDR3 nucleotides are TGTGCCAGCAGCCAAAGGAGGGGGCCGGACTCACCCCTCCACTTT. Amino acids: CASSQRRGPDSPLHF.

This chain uses TRBV14 with TRBJ2-5; D not certain. V lost 0 bases to trimming and J lost 7 bases, with 6 bases between them. The germline V gene encodes CDR1 SGHDN and CDR2 FVKESK. The CDR3 covers 12 residues. CDR3 amino acids: CASSQDLGTQYF. CDR3 nucleotides: TGTGCCAGCAGCCAAGATCTCGGGACCCAGTACTTC.

The chain joins TRBV5-1 to TRBJ2-3, with 9 positions matching TRBD1. Germline CDR1 and CDR2: SGHRS and YFSETQ. V lost 4 bases, J lost 4 bases, and 7 bases stayed unmatched. The CDR3 covers 15 residues. The CDR3 spells CASSPPTGGPDTQYF. The CDR3 DNA reads as TGCGCCAGCAGCCCCCCCACAGGGGGCCCAGATACGCAGTATTTT.

The chain recombines TRBV5-1 with TRBJ2-1, with no clear D. Germline values: CDR1 SGHRS, CDR2 YFSETQ. The V gene lost 0 bases and the J gene lost 6 bases, with 4 bases spanning the gap. There are 12 residues in the CDR3. CDR3 residues: CASSLEPNEQFF. DNA of the CDR3: TGCGCCAGCAGCTTGGAGCCCAATGAGCAGTTCTTC.

This chain uses TRBV4-1 with TRBJ1-2; no clear D. The CDR3 consists of 13 residues. Germline V CDR1 and CDR2: MGHRA, YSYEKL. The V and J ends lost 0 bases and 8 bases respectively, with 10 bases between them. CDR3 DNA: TGCGCCAGCAGCCAAGATCCCAACAGAGGCTACACCTTC. Residues: CASSQDPNRGYTF.

The chain carries TRBV4-1 and TRBJ1-1, with D possibly being TRBD1 (5 bases). V was pared by 7 bases and J by 0 bases, with 21 bases between. Germline V CDR1 and CDR2: MGHRA, YSYEKL. CDR3 length: 17 amino acids. The CDR3 region is CASISTYGRAMNTEAFF. The CDR3 coding sequence is TGCGCCAGCATATCAACATACGGCAGGGCCATGAACACTGAAGCTTTCTTT.

This clone has just one count. V is TRBV6-2 or TRBV6-3 and J is TRBJ1-1; D gene ambiguous. Per the germline V gene, CDR1 is MNHEY and CDR2 is SVGEGT. This CDR3 spans 16 amino acids. V was trimmed by 6 bases and J by 1 base, leaving 18 bases between them. In DNA, the CDR3 is TGTGCCAGCAGCCCCCGTTTTCGAGGGCAGAACACTGAAGCTTTCTTT. The encoded protein is CASSPRFRGQNTEAFF.

Written as DNA, the CDR3 is TGTGCCAGCAGTGTCGGACAGCTGAACACTGAAGCTTTCTTT. This encodes CASSVGQLNTEAFF. The J gene is TRBJ1-1, the V gene TRBV25-1, with D possibly TRBD1 on 6 matching bases. V lost 4 bases and J lost 0, with 9 bases in between. CDR1 is MGHDK, CDR2 SYGVNS, per germline. The CDR3 consists of 14 residues.

The J gene is TRBJ2-1, the V gene TRBV7-8; D is unresolved. The germline CDR1 and CDR2 sequences are SGHVS and FQNEAQ. The CDR3 has 15 residues. Trimming cost V 2 bases and J 4 bases, with 12 bases left between them. The CDR3 nucleotides read TGTGCCAGCAGCTTAAGACTCGAACCGTACAATGAGCAGTTCTTC. It translates to CASSLRLEPYNEQFF.

The CDR3 reads CASSLLGPGMGQPQHF. The CDR3 DNA sequence: TGTGCCAGCAGCCTTCTCGGACCCGGGATGGGTCAGCCCCAGCATTTT. The V call is TRBV7-2, the J call TRBJ1-5; unclear D gene. Trimming removed 5 bases at V and 6 bases at J, with 20 bases between. The CDR3 has 16 amino acids. Germline assignment: CDR1 SGHTA and CDR2 FQGNSA.

The CDR3 DNA sequence: TGCGCCAGCAGCCAAGAATGGGGGGGCTCTGGAAACACCATATATTTT. Translating it yields CASSQEWGGSGNTIYF. The J gene is TRBJ1-3, the V gene TRBV4-1; possible D gene TRBD1, 5 bases. V was pared by 0 bases and J by 0 bases, with 9 bases between. The CDR3 loop spans 16 amino acids. Germline V lookup: CDR1 MGHRA, CDR2 YSYEKL.

The gene calls are TRBV6-5 and TRBJ2-3; 9 nucleotides align to TRBD2. The CDR3 length is 14 residues. The germline CDR1 and CDR2 sequences are MNHEY and SVGAGI. Germline trimming cut 5 bases from V and 5 bases from J; bases unmatched to any gene: 5. The CDR3 loop reads CASSRGTSRDTQYF. CDR3 bases: TGTGCCAGCAGTCGGGGGACTAGCCGAGATACGCAGTATTTT.

V usage is TRBV5-6 and J usage is TRBJ1-2; 8 positions match TRBD1. After removal of 0 bases from V and 4 bases from J, the junction contained 8 bases not matched to a gene. Germline CDR1 reads SGHDT; CDR2 reads YYEEEE. This CDR3 has 16 amino acids. CDR3 coding DNA: TGTGCCAGCAGCTTGGTACCTGGACAGGGTAGCTATGGCTACACCTTC. It is translated as CASSLVPGQGSYGYTF. Drawing the rest from reference TRBV5-6 and TRBJ1-2, the complete variable domain is DAGVTQSPTHLIKTRGQQVTLRCSPKSGHDTVSWYQQALGQGPQFIFQYYEEEERQRGNFPDRFSGHQFPNYSSELNVNALLLGDSALYLCASSLVPGQGSYGYTFGSGTRLTVV.

The J gene is TRBJ2-4, the V gene TRBV7-9, with D perhaps TRBD1 (5 bases). The CDR3 length is 17 residues. The V gene's germline CDR1 is SEHNR and CDR2 FQNEAQ (reference sequence). V was pared by 1 base and J by 7 bases, with 20 bases between. CDR3 sequence (DNA): TGTGCCAGCAGCTTAGGGGGTGGTTGGGGCTTTCCGAACATTCAGTACTTC. This gives the protein CASSLGGGWGFPNIQYF.

The CDR3 bases are TGTGCCAGCTCACCAAACCCCATCGGTTCTGGAAACACCATATATTTT. As protein: CASSPNPIGSGNTIYF. The chain uses TRBV18 and TRBJ1-3; D is ambiguous. The CDR3 extends over 16 amino acids. Germline CDR1 KGHSH, CDR2 LQKENI. The V end lost 2 bases, the J end lost 1 base, and 12 bases lay between the germline ends.

The chain joins TRBV19 to TRBJ1-4; 9 nucleotides match TRBD1. V was clipped by 4 bases and J by 8 bases; unmatched bases: 5. CDR3 length equals 14 residues. Germline-derived CDR1 and CDR2 are LNHDA and SQIVND (reference sequence). This chain's CDR3 is CASSTGTGYEKLFF. The CDR3 coding sequence is TGTGCCAGTAGTACCGGGACAGGGTACGAAAAACTGTTTTTT.